These 17 T cell receptor beta chains originate from one sample sequenced in a study of T cells in Graves' hyperthyroidism and ophthalmopathy. Researchers took RNA transcripts and amplified the TCR beta CDR3 regions from them. HTBI primers drove first-round RT-PCR of the TCR CDR3. TCRdb called the multiplex PCR reads again in MiXCR, with one record for every CDR3 protein. Here the sample spans about 690,000 distinct CDR3 sequences, around 15% being singletons. Specimen: blood. These receptors originate from a man aged 50-60 years with Graves' hyperthyroidism.

A few counts support this clonotype. The rearrangement links TRBV30 to TRBJ2-1; 7 nucleotides agree with TRBD1. V trimming: 1 base; J trimming: 5 bases; junction bases outside the gene matches: 2. The CDR3 sequence is 13 residues long. Germline CDR1 reads GTSNPN; CDR2 reads SVGIG (reference sequence). The CDR3 DNA sequence: TGTGCCTGGAGTGACAGGGGTGACAATGAGCAGTTCTTC. Its protein is CAWSDRGDNEQFF. The complete variable domain, with remaining parts taken from reference TRBV30 and TRBJ2-1, reads SQTIHQWPATLVQPVGSPLSLECTVEGTSNPNLYWYRQAAGRGLQLLFYSVGIGQISSEVPQNLSASRPQDRQFILSSKKLLLSDSGFYLCAWSDRGDNEQFFGPGTRLTVL.

In this sample, this clonotype turned up many times. The genes are TRBV6-1 and TRBJ2-7, with D uncertain. Trimming took off 9 bases at V and 5 bases at J, with 17 bases between the two ends. Germline V gene sequence: CDR1 MNHNS, CDR2 SASEGT. This CDR3 is built from 13 residues. This CDR3 reads CARSAFLGHEQYF. CDR3 bases: TGTGCCAGATCGGCCTTCCTGGGCCACGAGCAGTACTTC.

This clonotype has at least ten counts. This sequence joins TRBV7-9 and TRBJ1-2; D uncertain. CDR1 SEHNR and CDR2 FQNEAQ come from the germline V gene (reference sequence). This CDR3 spans 15 amino acids. V dropped 0 bases and J dropped 4 bases, with 12 bases sitting between them. In nucleotides, the CDR3 is TGTGCCAGCAGCTTAGCGCTAGCTACTCTCTATGGCTACACCTTC. This codes for CASSLALATLYGYTF.

This clonotype was found many times. This chain links TRBV27 with TRBJ1-1, with D uncertain. This CDR3 spans 13 amino acids. CDR1 MNHEY and CDR2 SMNVEV come from the germline V gene (reference sequence). Trimming took off 3 bases at V and 3 bases at J, with 8 bases between the two ends. CDR3 nucleotide sequence: TGTGCCAGCAGTTTTCGGGGTTACACTGAAGCTTTCTTT. Its protein is CASSFRGYTEAFF.

The CDR3 sequence is CASSGQPNMNTEAFF. In DNA, the CDR3 is TGTGCCAGTAGTGGACAGCCTAACATGAACACTGAAGCTTTCTTT. The rearrangement joins TRBV19 to TRBJ1-1; tentatively, D is TRBD1 (6 bases). Trimming removed 5 bases from V and 0 bases from J, with 13 bases in between. There are 15 residues in the CDR3. Germline CDR1 reads LNHDA; CDR2 reads SQIVND (reference sequence).

This clonotype has more than one count but fewer than ten. The rearrangement links TRBV20-1 to TRBJ2-1; perhaps TRBD2 as D (5 bases). V lost 2 bases, J lost 7 bases, and 9 bases lay in between. The CDR3 loop spans 12 amino acids. The V gene's germline CDR1 is DFQATT and CDR2 SNEGSKA (reference sequence). The CDR3 nucleotides are TGCAGTGCTAGACGGGGAAGGAATGAGCAGTTCTTC. As protein: CSARRGRNEQFF.

At least ten counts were recorded for this clonotype. Mismatch with germline at one junction end may stem from a read error. The CDR3, as DNA: TGTGCCAGTAGTTTAGGGTCGGTGAACACTGAAGCTTTCTTT. Encoded protein: CASSLGSVNTEAFF. The V and J genes are TRBV5-1 and TRBJ1-1; no clear D gene. Germline V gene data show CDR1 as SGHRS and CDR2 as YFSETQ. This CDR3 has 14 amino acids.

This clonotype was observed a few times. The chain joins TRBV5-5 to TRBJ2-3, with D perhaps matching TRBD1 (5 bases). Germline values: CDR1 SGHKS, CDR2 YYEKEE (reference sequence). The CDR3 totals 15 residues. Trimming took off 0 bases at V and 2 bases at J, with 10 bases between the two ends. The CDR3 spells CASSLVQATTDTQYF. CDR3 DNA: TGTGCCAGCAGCTTGGTACAGGCCACCACAGATACGCAGTATTTT.

This clonotype showed up just a few times. J is TRBJ2-1 and V is TRBV25-1; TRBD2 is a possible D gene (6 bases). V lost 6 bases, J lost 4 bases, and 16 bases lay in between. Germline CDR1 is MGHDK and CDR2 is SYGVNS. There are 15 residues in the CDR3. DNA of the CDR3: TGTGCCAGCAGCGATCCGGGACTTACGTACAATGAGCAGTTCTTC. Translated: CASSDPGLTYNEQFF.

As concerns this clonotype: A read error may be the cause here, since a much bigger clone is one base away. CDR3 residues: CASSVGLAGANEQFF. CDR3 nucleotides: TGTGCCAGCAGCGTGGGACTAGCGGGAGCGAATGAGCAGTTCTTC. V usage is TRBV9 and J usage is TRBJ2-1, with 14 nucleotides matching TRBD2. After removal of 2 bases from V and 7 bases from J, the junction contained 2 bases not matched to a gene. Per germline, CDR1 SGDLS and CDR2 YYNGEE. The CDR3 totals 15 residues.

The chain carries TRBV9 and TRBJ2-7; TRBD2 aligns across 7 bases. V lost 4 bases and J lost 0; bases outside the gene matches: 7. CDR1 and CDR2 (germline): SGDLS, YYNGEE. This CDR3 is 15 amino acids long. The CDR3 DNA sequence: TGTGCCAGCAGCAAGGGACTACAGAGCTCCTACGAGCAGTACTTC. Translation: CASSKGLQSSYEQYF.

The chain carries TRBV28 and TRBJ1-2; possibly TRBD1 for D (6 bases). Germline CDR1 reads MDHEN; CDR2 reads SYDVKM. The CDR3 spans 17 residues. Trimming cost V 6 bases and J 8 bases, with 28 bases left between them. This chain's CDR3 is CASSGPFLDSHPGGYTF. In DNA form, the CDR3 reads TGTGCCAGCAGCGGACCCTTCCTGGACAGCCACCCGGGCGGCTACACCTTC.

In its sample, this clonotype was seen many times. The chain employs TRBV2 and TRBJ2-3, with 7 bases lining up with TRBD1. The CDR3 runs 15 residues. Looked up from germline, CDR1 is SNHLY and CDR2 is FYNNEI. V shed 6 bases and J 0 bases; nucleotides not matched to a gene: 6. The CDR3 reads CASSRDSPSTDTQYF. The CDR3 region has the DNA TGTGCCAGCAGCCGGGACAGTCCTAGCACAGATACGCAGTATTTT.

The chain is built from TRBV2 and TRBJ1-5; 7 bases line up with TRBD1. CDR1 and CDR2 (germline): SNHLY, FYNNEI. This CDR3 region has 15 residues. The V segment lost 3 bases and the J segment 0 bases; nucleotides outside the gene matches: 2. This CDR3 reads CASSEGQFSNQPQHF. The CDR3 nucleotides are TGTGCCAGCAGTGAGGGACAGTTTAGCAATCAGCCCCAGCATTTT.

This clonotype was detected many times. The chain links TRBV6-1 to TRBJ1-1; D gene unclear. Germline V gives CDR1 MNHNS, CDR2 SASEGT. The V gene lost 6 bases and the J gene lost 0 bases, with 11 bases spanning the gap. The CDR3 runs 14 residues. This chain's CDR3 is CASRKQTLNTEAFF. In DNA, the CDR3 is TGTGCCAGCAGAAAACAGACCCTGAACACTGAAGCTTTCTTT.

Comments on this clonotype: Sequence at one end of the junction differs from germline and may be a read error. This chain links TRBV10-1 with TRBJ1-2; no reliable D call. Germline CDR1 and CDR2: WNHNN and SYGVQD (reference sequence). This CDR3 comprises 14 residues. The CDR3 bases are TGCACCAGCAGTGAGCATGAAGCTCCCGATGGCTACACCTTC. It translates to CTSSEHEAPDGYTF.

CDR3 sequence: CAIGRSHNEQFF. The CDR3 DNA is TGTGCCATTGGGAGGTCCCACAATGAGCAGTTCTTC. The chain combines TRBV24-1 with TRBJ2-1; D might be TRBD2 (6 bases). CDR1 KGHDR and CDR2 SFDVKD come from the germline V gene. The CDR3 runs 12 residues. The V end lost 11 bases, the J end lost 5 bases, and 12 bases lay between the germline ends.